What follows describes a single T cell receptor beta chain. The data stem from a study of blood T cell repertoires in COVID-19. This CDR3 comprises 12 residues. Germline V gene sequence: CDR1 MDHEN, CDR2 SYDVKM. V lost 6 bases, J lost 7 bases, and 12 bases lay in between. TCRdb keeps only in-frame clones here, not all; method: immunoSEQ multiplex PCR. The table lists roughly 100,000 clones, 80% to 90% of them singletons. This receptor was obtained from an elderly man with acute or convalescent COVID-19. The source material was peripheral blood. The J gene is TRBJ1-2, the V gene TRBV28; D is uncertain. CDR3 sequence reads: CASSSTAAGYTF. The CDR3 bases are TGTGCCAGCAGCTCAACTGCGGCTGGCTACACCTTC.